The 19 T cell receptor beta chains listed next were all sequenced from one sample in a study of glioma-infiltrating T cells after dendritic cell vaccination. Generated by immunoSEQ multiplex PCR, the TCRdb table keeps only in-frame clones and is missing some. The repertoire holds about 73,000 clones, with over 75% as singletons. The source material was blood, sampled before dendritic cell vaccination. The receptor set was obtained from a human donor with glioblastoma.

Written as DNA, the CDR3 is TGCGCCAGCAGACGCGGGCGGGACGGGGTGGACAATGAGCAGTTCTTC. Residues: CASRRGRDGVDNEQFF. V is TRBV4-1 and J is TRBJ2-1, with TRBD2 as a possible D gene (6 bases). This CDR3 is 16 amino acids long. V was pared by 6 bases and J by 5 bases, with 20 bases between. Germline V gene sequence: CDR1 MGHRA, CDR2 YSYEKL.

The CDR3 reads CASKVADQTQPQHF. The CDR3 nucleotides read TGTGCCAGTAAAGTAGCGGATCAAACTCAGCCCCAGCATTTT. The chain recombines TRBV19 with TRBJ1-5; the D is unclear. The CDR3 sequence is 14 residues long. Trimming shortened V by 7 bases and J by 6 bases, and 16 bases separated the two germline ends. Germline lookup yields CDR1 LNHDA and CDR2 SQIVND (reference sequence).

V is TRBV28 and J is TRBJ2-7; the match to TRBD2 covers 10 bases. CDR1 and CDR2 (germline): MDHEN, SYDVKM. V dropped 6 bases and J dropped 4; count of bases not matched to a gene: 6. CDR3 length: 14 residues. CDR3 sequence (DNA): TGTGCCAGCAGCAGACTAGCGGGCGCGTACGAGCAGTACTTC. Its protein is CASSRLAGAYEQYF. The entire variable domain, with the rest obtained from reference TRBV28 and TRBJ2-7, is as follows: DVKVTQSSRYLVKRTGEKVFLECVQDMDHENMFWYRQDPGLGLRLIYFSYDVKMKEKGDIPEGYSVSREKKERFSLILESASTNQTSMYLCASSRLAGAYEQYFGPGTRLTVT.

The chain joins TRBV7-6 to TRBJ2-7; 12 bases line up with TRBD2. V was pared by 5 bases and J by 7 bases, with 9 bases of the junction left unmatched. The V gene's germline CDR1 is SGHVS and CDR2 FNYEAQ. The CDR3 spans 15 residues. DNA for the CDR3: TGTGCCAGCAGCACCGGACTAGCGGGGCCTTCTGAGCAGTACTTC. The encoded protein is CASSTGLAGPSEQYF.

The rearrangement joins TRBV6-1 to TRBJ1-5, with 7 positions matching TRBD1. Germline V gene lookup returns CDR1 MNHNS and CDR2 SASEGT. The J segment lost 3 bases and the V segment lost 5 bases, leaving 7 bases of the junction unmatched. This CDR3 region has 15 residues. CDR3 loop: CASSNTGQINQPQHF. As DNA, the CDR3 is TGTGCCAGCAGTAACACGGGACAGATCAATCAGCCCCAGCATTTT.

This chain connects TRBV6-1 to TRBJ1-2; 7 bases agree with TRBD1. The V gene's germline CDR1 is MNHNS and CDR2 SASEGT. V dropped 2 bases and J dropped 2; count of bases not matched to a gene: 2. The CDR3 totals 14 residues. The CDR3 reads CASSENRGNYGYTF. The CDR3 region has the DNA TGTGCCAGCAGTGAAAACAGGGGAAACTATGGCTACACCTTC.

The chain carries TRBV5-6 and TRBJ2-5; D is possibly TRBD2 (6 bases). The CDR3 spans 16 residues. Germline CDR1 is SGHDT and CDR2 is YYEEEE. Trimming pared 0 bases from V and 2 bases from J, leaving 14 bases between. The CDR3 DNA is TGTGCCAGCAGCTTGGGACTAGTGGGGATACAAGAGACCCAGTACTTC. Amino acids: CASSLGLVGIQETQYF. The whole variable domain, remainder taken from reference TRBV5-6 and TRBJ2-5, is DAGVTQSPTHLIKTRGQQVTLRCSPKSGHDTVSWYQQALGQGPQFIFQYYEEEERQRGNFPDRFSGHQFPNYSSELNVNALLLGDSALYLCASSLGLVGIQETQYFGPGTRLLVL.

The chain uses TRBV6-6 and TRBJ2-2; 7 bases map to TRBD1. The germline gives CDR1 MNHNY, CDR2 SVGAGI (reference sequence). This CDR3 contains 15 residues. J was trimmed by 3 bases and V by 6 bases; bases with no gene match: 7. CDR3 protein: CASRLYRGYTGELFF. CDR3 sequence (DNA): TGTGCCAGCAGATTATACAGGGGTTACACCGGGGAGCTGTTTTTT.

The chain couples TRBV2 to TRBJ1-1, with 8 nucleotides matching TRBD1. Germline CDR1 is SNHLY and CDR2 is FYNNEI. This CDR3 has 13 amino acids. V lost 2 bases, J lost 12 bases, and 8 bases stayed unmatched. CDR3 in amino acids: CASSESRDRRTFF. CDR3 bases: TGTGCCAGCAGTGAAAGCCGGGACAGGAGAACTTTCTTT.

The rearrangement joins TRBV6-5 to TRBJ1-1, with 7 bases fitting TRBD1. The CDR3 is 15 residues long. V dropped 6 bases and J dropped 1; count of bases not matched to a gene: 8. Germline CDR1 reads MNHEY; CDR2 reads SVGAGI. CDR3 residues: CASSHQGGENTEAFF. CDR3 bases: TGTGCCAGCAGCCACCAGGGGGGTGAGAACACTGAAGCTTTCTTT.

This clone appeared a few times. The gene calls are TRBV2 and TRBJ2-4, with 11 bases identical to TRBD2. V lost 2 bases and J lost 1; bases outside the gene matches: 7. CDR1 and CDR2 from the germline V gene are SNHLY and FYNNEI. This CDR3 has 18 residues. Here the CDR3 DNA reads TGTGCCAGCAGTGAACGAGTAGCGGGAGGGTTGGCCAAAAACATTCAGTACTTC. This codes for CASSERVAGGLAKNIQYF.

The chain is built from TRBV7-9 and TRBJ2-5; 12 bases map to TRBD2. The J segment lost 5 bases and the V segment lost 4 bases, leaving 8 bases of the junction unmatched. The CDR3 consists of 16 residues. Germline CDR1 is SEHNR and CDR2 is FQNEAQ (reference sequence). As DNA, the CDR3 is TGTGCCAGCAGCTCCCTCGGACTAGCGGGGCGGGAGACCCAGTACTTC. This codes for CASSSLGLAGRETQYF. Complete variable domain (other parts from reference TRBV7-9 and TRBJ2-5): DTGVSQNPRHKITKRGQNVTFRCDPISEHNRLYWYRQTLGQGPEFLTYFQNEAQLEKSRLLSDRFSAERPKGSFSTLEIQRTEQGDSAMYLCASSSLGLAGRETQYFGPGTRLLVL.

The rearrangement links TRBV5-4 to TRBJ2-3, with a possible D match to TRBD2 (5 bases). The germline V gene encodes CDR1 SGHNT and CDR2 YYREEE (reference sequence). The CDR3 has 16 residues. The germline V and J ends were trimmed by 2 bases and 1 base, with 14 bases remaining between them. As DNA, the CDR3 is TGTGCCAGCAGCTTTAGGACTCCGCGAGGCACAGATACGCAGTATTTT. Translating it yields CASSFRTPRGTDTQYF.

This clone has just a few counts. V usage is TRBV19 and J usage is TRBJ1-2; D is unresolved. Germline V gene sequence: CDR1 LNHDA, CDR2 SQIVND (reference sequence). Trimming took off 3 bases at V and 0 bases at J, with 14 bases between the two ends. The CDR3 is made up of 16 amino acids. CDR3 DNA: TGTGCCAGTAGTATTCCTTTTGACACCACTAACTATGGCTACACCTTC. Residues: CASSIPFDTTNYGYTF.

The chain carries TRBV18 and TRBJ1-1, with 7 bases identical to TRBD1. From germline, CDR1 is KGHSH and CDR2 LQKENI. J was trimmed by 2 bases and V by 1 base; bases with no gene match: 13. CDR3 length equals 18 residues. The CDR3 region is CASSPLQGGGGSNTEAFF. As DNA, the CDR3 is TGTGCCAGCTCACCACTTCAGGGGGGAGGAGGTTCTAACACTGAAGCTTTCTTT.

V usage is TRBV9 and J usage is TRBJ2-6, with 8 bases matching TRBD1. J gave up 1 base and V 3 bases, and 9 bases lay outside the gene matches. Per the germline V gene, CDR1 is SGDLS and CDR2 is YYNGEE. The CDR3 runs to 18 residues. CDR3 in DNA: TGTGCCAGCAGCGAGGCCGGGACAGGACGTTCTGGGGCCAACGTCCTGACTTTC. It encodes CASSEAGTGRSGANVLTF.

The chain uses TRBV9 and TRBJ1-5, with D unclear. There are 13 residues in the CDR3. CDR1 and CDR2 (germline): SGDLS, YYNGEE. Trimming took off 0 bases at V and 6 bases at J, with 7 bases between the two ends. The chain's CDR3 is CASSVDGVQPQHF. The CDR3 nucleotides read TGTGCCAGCAGCGTAGACGGGGTTCAGCCCCAGCATTTT.

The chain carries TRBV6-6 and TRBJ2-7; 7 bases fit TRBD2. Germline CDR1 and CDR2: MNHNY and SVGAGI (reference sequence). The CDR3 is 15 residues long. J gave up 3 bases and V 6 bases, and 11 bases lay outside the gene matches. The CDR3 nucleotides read TGTGCCAGCAGGAGCGGTGGAGCGGGGATCTACGAGCAGTACGTC. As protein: CASRSGGAGIYEQYV.

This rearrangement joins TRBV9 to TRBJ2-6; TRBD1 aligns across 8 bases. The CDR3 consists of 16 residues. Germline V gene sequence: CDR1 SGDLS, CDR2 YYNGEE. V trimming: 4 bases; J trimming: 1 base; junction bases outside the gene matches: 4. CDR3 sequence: CASSTRTGSGANVLTF. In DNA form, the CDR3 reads TGTGCCAGCAGCACCCGGACAGGGTCTGGGGCCAACGTCCTGACTTTC.